This is a list of T cell receptor beta chains from one sample in a study of OX40 agonist ivuxolimab in advanced cancers. Clones were read by immunoSEQ multiplex PCR, and TCRdb kept only the in-frame ones, dropping some. The sample shows around 99,000 clones, 90% of them seen only once. This sample comprised CD4+ or CD8+ T cells sorted from blood, obtained in a trial of the OX40 agonist ivuxolimab. The source of these receptors is an adult with an advanced solid tumor such as melanoma, head and neck, liver or kidney cancer. Each CDR3 is given without its conserved first and last residue. Each record gives: V gene, CDR3 protein.

TRBV4-1 ASSQAGDSGRANTGELF
TRBV20-1 SVPDLREQY
TRBV30 AWSLMSTQY
TRBV9 ASSPHGNSYEQY
TRBV5-4 ASSPVQGTGELF
TRBV20-1 SAPTGGEQY
TRBV2 ASQGAAGLYEQY
TRBV1 TSSQDRGLAGTDTQY
TRBV6-5 ASSIRGIGNTEAF
TRBV2 ASGRETEEQF
TRBV19 ASGDSGFYGYT
TRBV2 ARDRGLYGYT
TRBV2 ARQVGTDTQY
TRBV27 ASSSRGLPYEQY
TRBV2 ASSYRANSYNSPLH
TRBV27 ASSLLGREQY
TRBV6-5 ASSLRTSYGYT
TRBV9 ASSVTTSYEQY
TRBV2 ASRDTTTDTQY
TRBV5-1 ASSLGQGQPQH
TRBV5-6 ASTSSGVGNYGYT
TRBV6-1 ASSETHGTPLLTYEQY
TRBV19 ASNPGDQSYEQY
TRBV5-1 ASSSDGGFAGELF
TRBV7-9 ASSLDDSGGQTDTQY
TRBV11-2 ASSLDRGRSDTQY
TRBV5-4 ASSWDAGIGELF
TRBV7-9 ASSLVSRTGELF
TRBV2 ASKQRTASTDTQY
TRBV15 ATGRPDTEAF
TRBV6-1 ASSDMNTGELF
TRBV10-2 ASSESAGGDLAF
TRBV28 ASSLRGRATFGELF
TRBV6-1 ASSEVGSSYNEQF
TRBV2 ASRMDGSNYGYT
TRBV28 ASSTTRTAETQY
TRBV27 ASSFYRTGARYYGYT
TRBV5-4 ASSLGQASSYEQY
TRBV7-3 ASSFSSGGRYNEQF
TRBV9 ASSPGLAGDNEQF
TRBV7-9 ASSLSGYEQY
TRBV7-3 ASSLRGNNEQF
TRBV30 AWSRGRSNEQY
TRBV2 ASSGGRATEAF
TRBV10-3 AIGGGQGKETQY
TRBV28 ASRREGQETQY
TRBV30 AWMRTGPSSYEQY
TRBV5-1 ASSLTAPLPGSQETQY
TRBV6-4 ASSDNTGTRSGANVLT
TRBV19 ASTHDYGYT
TRBV30 ARLGGTEAF
TRBV6-1 AAGFGRAVYNEQF